The 21 T cell receptor beta chains listed next were all sequenced from one sample in a study of blood T cell repertoires in COVID-19. Clones were read by immunoSEQ multiplex PCR, and TCRdb kept only the in-frame ones, dropping some. This sample has about 75,000 clones, with roughly 84% found just once. The sample taken for sequencing was peripheral blood. These receptors were taken from a woman aged 45 to 65 with acute or convalescent COVID-19.

In this sample, this clone turned up a few times. The chain recombines TRBV2 with TRBJ1-6, with D unresolved. The V end lost 3 bases, the J end lost 7 bases, and 13 bases lay between the germline ends. The CDR3 has 15 residues. The germline gives CDR1 SNHLY, CDR2 FYNNEI. The chain's CDR3 is CASSDWTDLNSPLHF. DNA of the CDR3: TGTGCCAGCAGTGATTGGACTGACCTGAATTCACCCCTCCACTTT.

This chain links TRBV20-1 with TRBJ1-2; no definite D call. Per germline, CDR1 DFQATT and CDR2 SNEGSKA (reference sequence). This CDR3 has 11 residues. V dropped 4 bases and J dropped 5 bases, with 8 bases sitting between them. CDR3 in DNA: TGCAGTGCTAAAACAGCTTATGGCTACACCTTC. Translation gives CSAKTAYGYTF.

This clone has a single count. This sequence joins TRBV6-1 and TRBJ1-6; D uncertain. With 1 base removed from V and 9 bases from J, the gap between germline ends came to 7 bases. Germline CDR1 is MNHNS and CDR2 is SASEGT. CDR3 size: 13 residues. CDR3 sequence reads: CASSEGRSSPLHF. CDR3 nucleotides: TGTGCCAGCAGTGAAGGCCGGAGTTCACCCCTCCACTTT.

The chain employs TRBV18 and TRBJ1-3; no reliable D call. CDR1 and CDR2 (germline): KGHSH, LQKENI. This CDR3 spans 16 amino acids. V lost 2 bases and J lost 0, with 11 bases in between. The chain's CDR3 is CASSPNVEGSGNTIYF. For the CDR3, the DNA is TGTGCCAGCTCACCAAACGTAGAGGGCTCTGGAAACACCATATATTTT. The full variable domain, its missing parts supplied by reference TRBV18 and TRBJ1-3, is NAGVMQNPRHLVRRRGQEARLRCSPMKGHSHVYWYRQLPEEGLKFMVYLQKENIIDESGMPKERFSAEFPKEGPSILRIQQVVRGDSAAYFCASSPNVEGSGNTIYFGEGSWLTVV.

The V gene is TRBV3-1 (or the pseudogene TRBV3-2), the J gene TRBJ2-1, with 7 bases matching TRBD1. This CDR3 has 15 residues. V trimming: 4 bases; J trimming: 6 bases; junction bases outside the gene matches: 9. Looked up from germline, CDR1 is LGHDT and CDR2 is YNNKEL (reference sequence). The CDR3 DNA follows: TGTGCCAGCAGCCGCAGACAGGGCCTCCGCAATGAGCAGTTCTTC. It is translated as CASSRRQGLRNEQFF.

The chain joins TRBV18 to TRBJ1-1; D may be TRBD1 (6 bases). This CDR3 is 16 amino acids long. Germline-derived CDR1 and CDR2 are KGHSH and LQKENI. V was cut by 2 bases and J by 3 bases, with 16 bases left in between. This CDR3 reads CASSPTAGALYTEAFF. In DNA, the CDR3 is TGTGCCAGCTCACCAACGGCAGGGGCACTTTACACTGAAGCTTTCTTT.

V gene TRBV7-2 combines with J gene TRBJ1-2; 9 nucleotides agree with TRBD1. Losses at the gene ends were 1 base for V and 2 bases for J; bases not matched to a gene: 5. Per germline, CDR1 SGHTA and CDR2 FQGNSA. This CDR3 is 16 amino acids long. CDR3 amino acids: CASSLGGQGRNYGYTF. The CDR3, as DNA: TGTGCCAGCAGCTTAGGGGGACAGGGTCGGAACTATGGCTACACCTTC.

This chain connects TRBV3-1 (or the pseudogene TRBV3-2) to TRBJ2-5; TRBD2 might be the D (5 bases). The CDR3 covers 16 residues. V was pared by 6 bases and J by 6 bases, with 23 bases between. Germline V gene sequence: CDR1 LGHDT, CDR2 YNNKEL (reference sequence). CDR3 protein: CASSPKWGVNSQTQYF. DNA of the CDR3: TGTGCCAGCAGTCCGAAATGGGGAGTGAATAGCCAGACCCAGTACTTC.

The CDR3 sequence: CASSPPRGGRTEAFF. CDR3 nucleotides: TGTGCCAGCAGTCCCCCTCGCGGGGGGCGAACTGAAGCTTTCTTT. The chain recombines TRBV28 with TRBJ1-1; TRBD1 is a possible D gene (6 bases). The length of the CDR3 is 15 residues. V lost 5 bases to trimming and J lost 5 bases, with 18 bases between them. Germline lookup yields CDR1 MDHEN and CDR2 SYDVKM.

V and J are TRBV30 and TRBJ1-6; possibly TRBD1 for D (5 bases). V was trimmed by 2 bases and J by 10 bases, leaving 18 bases between them. From germline, CDR1 is GTSNPN and CDR2 SVGIG (reference sequence). The CDR3 loop spans 15 amino acids. CDR3 region: CAWSTRGVRGSPLHF. The CDR3 nucleotides read TGTGCCTGGAGTACCCGGGGGGTTAGAGGCTCACCCCTCCACTTT.

The rearrangement uses TRBV5-1 and TRBJ1-6; D may be TRBD1 (6 bases). The V end lost 0 bases, the J end lost 3 bases, and 16 bases lay between the germline ends. In germline, CDR1 is SGHRS, CDR2 YFSETQ. This CDR3 comprises 18 residues. CDR3 protein: CASSLAPPDSNYNSPLHF. The CDR3, as DNA: TGCGCCAGCAGCTTGGCCCCCCCGGACAGCAACTATAATTCACCCCTCCACTTT.

The V call is TRBV4-1, the J call TRBJ1-4; D remains unclear. CDR1 is MGHRA, CDR2 YSYEKL, per germline. The CDR3 loop spans 13 amino acids. The V and J ends lost 8 bases and 7 bases respectively, with 14 bases between them. The CDR3 loop is CASRRARGEKLFF. DNA of the CDR3: TGCGCCAGCCGGCGAGCAAGAGGTGAAAAACTGTTTTTT.

The rearrangement links TRBV4-2 to TRBJ1-2; TRBD1 agrees at 7 bases. Germline-derived CDR1 and CDR2 are LGHNA and YNFKEQ. V was pared by 1 base and J by 0 bases, with 11 bases of the junction left unmatched. The CDR3 is 18 amino acids. For the CDR3, the DNA is TGTGCCAGCAGCCAAGGAATCGGACAGGAATTATCTAACTATGGCTACACCTTC. Translating it yields CASSQGIGQELSNYGYTF.

This chain joins TRBV28 and TRBJ2-3; 10 nucleotides match TRBD2. The CDR3 extends over 14 amino acids. Looked up from germline, CDR1 is MDHEN and CDR2 is SYDVKM. The V and J ends lost 8 bases and 6 bases, in that order; junction bases with no gene match: 8. CDR3 DNA sequence: TGTGCCAGCTCTGGGACTAGCGATTCTGATACGCAGTATTTT. It translates to CASSGTSDSDTQYF. The full variable domain, its missing parts supplied by reference TRBV28 and TRBJ2-3, is DVKVTQSSRYLVKRTGEKVFLECVQDMDHENMFWYRQDPGLGLRLIYFSYDVKMKEKGDIPEGYSVSREKKERFSLILESASTNQTSMYLCASSGTSDSDTQYFGPGTRLTVL.

The chain uses TRBV14 and TRBJ2-5; D gene uncertain. Trimming removed 4 bases at V and 1 base at J, with 4 bases between. The CDR3 extends over 12 amino acids. Germline CDR1 and CDR2: SGHDN and FVKESK. As DNA, the CDR3 is TGTGCCAGCAGCCTGAGCCAAGAGACCCAGTACTTC. Translation: CASSLSQETQYF.

The chain is built from TRBV9 and TRBJ2-7, with D tentatively TRBD2 (7 bases). Germline loops: CDR1 SGDLS, CDR2 YYNGEE. This CDR3 spans 13 amino acids. V lost 3 bases and J 4 bases, leaving 11 bases between the germline ends. As DNA, the CDR3 is TGTGCCAGCAGCGGCAGCGGGACATACGAGCAGTACTTC. It codes for CASSGSGTYEQYF.

This clone occurred once. This chain joins TRBV7-4 and TRBJ2-7; D may be TRBD1 (5 bases). V was clipped by 6 bases and J by 2 bases, with 11 bases between them. CDR1 SGHVT and CDR2 SQSDAQ come from the germline V gene. The CDR3 is 13 amino acids. The CDR3 coding sequence is TGTGCCAGCAGACCCGGACACCCCTACGAGCAGTACTTC. It encodes CASRPGHPYEQYF.

The rearrangement links TRBV7-6 to TRBJ2-3; TRBD2 agrees at 9 bases. V shed 1 base, J shed 0 bases, and the junction held 8 bases outside the gene matches. CDR1 is SGHVS, CDR2 FNYEAQ, per germline. This CDR3 is 18 amino acids long. CDR3 nucleotides: TGTGCCAGCAGCTTAGGGCCCCCTAGCGGGACTAGCACAGATACGCAGTATTTT. Protein: CASSLGPPSGTSTDTQYF.

This clone was seen just once. The rearrangement uses TRBV19 and TRBJ1-5; tentatively, D is TRBD1 (5 bases). The CDR3 length is 13 residues. CDR1 is LNHDA, CDR2 SQIVND, per germline (reference sequence). V was trimmed by 7 bases and J by 7 bases, leaving 14 bases between them. The CDR3: CASTWGGGQPQHF. CDR3 coding DNA: TGTGCCAGTACGTGGGGGGGTGGCCAGCCCCAGCATTTT.

This clone appeared a few times. The chain employs TRBV18 and TRBJ1-1; D ambiguous. CDR1 and CDR2 (germline): KGHSH, LQKENI. V dropped 3 bases and J dropped 0 bases, with 11 bases sitting between them. The CDR3 consists of 15 residues. As DNA, the CDR3 is TGTGCCAGCTCACCGTCACAGAACCTGAACACTGAAGCTTTCTTT. It is translated as CASSPSQNLNTEAFF.

Written as DNA, the CDR3 is TGCGCCAGCAGCCAAGGCAGACTAGCGGGAGAGCACGAGCAGTACTTC. Its translation: CASSQGRLAGEHEQYF. The chain links TRBV4-1 to TRBJ2-7, with TRBD2 matching 12 bases. Losses at the gene ends were 1 base for V and 5 bases for J; bases not matched to a gene: 6. Per the germline V gene, CDR1 is MGHRA and CDR2 is YSYEKL. The CDR3 extends over 16 amino acids.